Listed below are T cell receptor beta chains from one sample, sequenced in a study of response to subunit inactivated influenza vaccine. TCRdb itself ran the RT-PCR reads through MiXCR, one entry per CDR3 protein. The table records around 750,000 distinct CDR3 sequences, 21% of them present only once. The sequencing here drew on PBMCs from blood, taken 4 to 6 days after vaccination. These receptors were obtained from a man aged 50-60 years who received an inactivated influenza vaccine. CDR3s include the opening cysteine and the closing phenylalanine or tryptophan. D genes are given only for firm matches. Part of the rows lack a size; the others show once, few, many or a class for expanded clones.

length: 16; size: -; J: TRBJ2-3; V: TRBV25-1; D: -; CDR3: CASSEKVFTSTDTQYF; DNA: TGTGCCAGCAGTGAAAAGGTCTTTACTAGCACAGATACGCAGTATTTT
length: 14; size: few; J: TRBJ1-6; V: TRBV5-6; D: TRBD1; CDR3: CASSWDRATSPLHF; DNA: TGTGCCAGCAGCTGGGACAGGGCCACCTCACCCCTCCACTTT
length: 15; size: few; J: TRBJ2-7; V: TRBV7-8; D: TRBD1; CDR3: CASSPPDRGLWEQYF; DNA: TGTGCCAGCAGCCCTCCGGACAGGGGGCTGTGGGAGCAGTACTTC
length: 15; size: -; J: TRBJ2-6; V: TRBV7-3; D: -; CDR3: CASSPGTSGANVLTF; DNA: TGTGCCAGCAGCCCGGGGACAAGTGGGGCCAACGTCCTGACTTTC
length: 16; size: -; J: TRBJ2-1; V: TRBV6-5; D: -; CDR3: CASSYSEPPSYNEQFF; DNA: TGTGCCAGCAGTTACTCGGAGCCACCTTCCTACAATGAGCAGTTCTTC
length: 14; size: -; J: TRBJ2-7; V: TRBV29-1; D: TRBD1; CDR3: CSVEEPGGSGEQYF; DNA: TGCAGCGTTGAAGAGCCAGGGGGCTCGGGAGAGCAGTACTTC
length: 14; size: -; J: TRBJ2-1; V: TRBV6-1; D: TRBD2; CDR3: CASSTRTSGREQFF; DNA: TGTGCCAGCAGTACACGGACTAGCGGGAGAGAGCAGTTCTTC
length: 16; size: few; J: TRBJ2-1; V: TRBV7-2; D: TRBD2; CDR3: CASSLLAGGPGNEQFF; DNA: TGTGCCAGCAGCTTACTAGCGGGAGGGCCTGGCAATGAGCAGTTCTTC
length: 15; size: few; J: TRBJ2-1; V: TRBV2; D: -; CDR3: CASSEMGGSKNEQFF; DNA: TGTGCCAGCAGTGAAATGGGGGGCAGTAAGAATGAGCAGTTCTTC
length: 16; size: few; J: TRBJ2-3; V: TRBV5-5; D: -; CDR3: CASSAAAGSRTDTQYF; DNA: TGTGCCAGCAGCGCGGCGGCAGGGTCAAGAACAGATACGCAGTATTTT
length: 16; size: few; J: TRBJ2-1; V: TRBV6-1; D: -; CDR3: CASSLLWGSSYNEQFF; DNA: TGTGCCAGCAGCCTGCTTTGGGGCAGCTCCTACAATGAGCAGTTCTTC
length: 14; size: few; J: TRBJ1-5; V: TRBV10-3; D: -; CDR3: CAISGDVRDQPQHF; DNA: TGTGCCATCAGTGGGGACGTCCGGGATCAGCCCCAGCATTTT
length: 14; size: once; J: TRBJ2-2; V: TRBV5-8; D: -; CDR3: CASSLKRPARELFF; DNA: TGTGCCAGCAGCCTCAAAAGACCCGCCCGGGAGCTGTTTTTT
length: 13; size: many; J: TRBJ1-6; V: TRBV5-6; D: -; CDR3: CASSFISGSPLHF; DNA: TGTGCCAGCAGCTTCATTTCGGGTTCACCCCTCCACTTT
length: 16; size: few; J: TRBJ2-2; V: TRBV10-3; D: TRBD2; CDR3: CAISGWLAANTGELFF; DNA: TGTGCCATCAGTGGGTGGCTAGCGGCAAACACCGGGGAGCTGTTTTTT